This entry lists 5 T cell receptor beta chains sequenced from one sample in a study of PD-1 blockade in classical Hodgkin lymphoma. Each patient relapsed following autologous stem cell transplantation, and prior brentuximab vedotin exposure differed. Repertoires were generated with immunoSEQ multiplex PCR, while TCRdb's copy carries only in-frame clones and drops some. The table records 90,000 to 95,000 clones, 89% of them present only once. The material sequenced was peripheral blood mononuclear cells (PBMCs), taken before the second cycle of nivolumab. These TCRs come from a human donor with classical Hodgkin lymphoma.

The V and J genes are TRBV4-1 and TRBJ1-2; D is possibly TRBD1 (5 bases). Germline V CDR1 and CDR2: MGHRA, YSYEKL. The CDR3 spans 15 residues. Trimming removed 2 bases from V and 3 bases from J, with 13 bases in between. This CDR3 reads CASSQPSLGDYGYTF. The CDR3 bases are TGCGCCAGCAGCCAACCGTCCCTGGGGGACTATGGCTACACCTTC.

In its sample, this clone was seen a few times. Other DNA sequences of this sample code for an identical CDR3. The V gene is TRBV2, the J gene TRBJ1-5; D is possibly TRBD1 (5 bases). The V and J ends lost 9 bases and 3 bases respectively, with 9 bases between them. Germline V gene data show CDR1 as SNHLY and CDR2 as FYNNEI. This CDR3 contains 12 residues. CDR3 nucleotides: TGTGCCAGTTCAGGGAACAATCAGCCCCAGCATTTT. Its translation: CASSGNNQPQHF.

The V call is TRBV2, the J call TRBJ2-3, with D unresolved. Trimming removed 6 bases at V and 0 bases at J, with 7 bases between. The CDR3 has 13 residues. CDR1 is SNHLY, CDR2 FYNNEI, per germline. The CDR3: CASRPESTDTQYF. In DNA form, the CDR3 reads TGTGCCAGCAGACCGGAAAGCACAGATACGCAGTATTTT.

The chain uses TRBV5-1 and TRBJ2-2; possibly TRBD2 for D (6 bases). The V gene lost 3 bases and the J gene lost 6 bases, with 9 bases spanning the gap. The CDR3 length is 13 residues. The V gene's germline CDR1 is SGHRS and CDR2 YFSETQ. Here the CDR3 DNA reads TGCGCCAGCAGCTATAGCGGTGCCGGGGAGCTGTTTTTT. Amino acid sequence: CASSYSGAGELFF. Variable domain in full (rest from reference TRBV5-1 and TRBJ2-2): KAGVTQTPRYLIKTRGQQVTLSCSPISGHRSVSWYQQTPGQGLQFLFEYFSETQRNKGNFPGRFSGRQFSNSRSEMNVSTLELGDSALYLCASSYSGAGELFFGEGSRLTVL.

The chain joins TRBV7-9 to TRBJ1-4; TRBD1 agrees at 7 bases. The CDR3 contains 14 residues. Germline V CDR1 and CDR2: SEHNR, FQNEAQ (reference sequence). The trim removed 7 bases at V and 7 bases at J, leaving 9 bases unmatched. DNA for the CDR3: TGTGCCAGCAAACTCACAGGGGAGGGTGAAAAACTGTTTTTT. This codes for CASKLTGEGEKLFF. The whole variable domain, filled in from reference TRBV7-9 and TRBJ1-4, reads DTGVSQNPRHKITKRGQNVTFRCDPISEHNRLYWYRQTLGQGPEFLTYFQNEAQLEKSRLLSDRFSAERPKGSFSTLEIQRTEQGDSAMYLCASKLTGEGEKLFFGSGTQLSVL.